The clone carrying this TCR beta chain has only one observation. The data were produced by immunoSEQ multiplex PCR, yet TCRdb's version contains in-frame clones alone and is incomplete. The sample carries nearly 200,000 clones, around 80% recorded once. This record belongs to a study of blood T cell repertoires in COVID-19. About the study: There were acute and convalescent COVID-19 samples, and they came from the United States, Italy and Spain. PBMCs, B-cell-depleted T cells, or T cells were the source of the cDNA or gDNA that made up the material.

This CDR3 contains 12 residues. With 5 bases removed from V and 6 bases from J, the gap between germline ends came to 8 bases. CDR1 and CDR2 from the germline V gene are MNHEY and SMNVEV (reference sequence). The clonotype was recovered from a human donor in a cohort sampled during active COVID-19. The rearrangement links TRBV27 to TRBJ2-1, with D perhaps TRBD1 (5 bases). The sample taken for sequencing was peripheral blood. The CDR3 region has the DNA TGTGCCAGCAGTCACACAGGCAATGAGCAGTTCTTC. As protein: CASSHTGNEQFF.